The 13 T cell receptor beta chains below all came from one sample that was sequenced in a study of response to subunit inactivated influenza vaccine. TCRdb redid the calling of the RT-PCR reads with MiXCR, one entry per CDR3 protein. The sample lists fewer than 600,000 distinct CDR3 sequences, less than 7.5% occurring once. This specimen consisted of PBMCs from blood, obtained around 25 months after vaccination. The receptors come from a man between 50 and 75 years old who received an inactivated influenza vaccine.

There are a few counts of this clonotype. The CDR3 is CSARDSGRGVTYEQYF. CDR3 bases: TGCAGTGCTAGAGATTCAGGCAGGGGAGTAACCTACGAGCAGTACTTC. The chain carries TRBV20-1 and TRBJ2-7; D is perhaps TRBD1 (6 bases). Trimming left V 0 bases short and J 2 bases short, with 17 bases between. Per germline, CDR1 DFQATT and CDR2 SNEGSKA (reference sequence). The CDR3 runs 16 residues.

This clonotype turned up a few times. V gene TRBV20-1 combines with J gene TRBJ2-7, with D perhaps matching TRBD1 (5 bases). Germline-derived CDR1 and CDR2 are DFQATT and SNEGSKA (reference sequence). This CDR3 region has 12 residues. With 0 bases removed from V and 3 bases from J, the gap between germline ends came to 6 bases. The CDR3 here is CSAREDNYEQYF. The CDR3, as DNA: TGCAGTGCTAGAGAGGACAACTACGAGCAGTACTTC.

CDR3 region: CASSLDFYTDTQYF. In nucleotides, the CDR3 is TGTGCCAGCAGCTTGGATTTCTACACAGATACGCAGTATTTT. This chain uses TRBV5-5 with TRBJ2-3; D is undetermined. Between the trimmed V and J ends, which lost 0 bases and 2 bases, there was a span of 7 bases. The CDR3 loop spans 14 amino acids. CDR1 and CDR2 (germline): SGHKS, YYEKEE (reference sequence). The entire variable domain, with the rest obtained from reference TRBV5-5 and TRBJ2-3, is as follows: DAGVTQSPTHLIKTRGQQVTLRCSPISGHKSVSWYQQVLGQGPQFIFQYYEKEERGRGNFPDRFSARQFPNYSSELNVNALLLGDSALYLCASSLDFYTDTQYFGPGTRLTVL.

Only a few counts were recorded for this clonotype. The genes are TRBV11-2 and TRBJ2-7, with a tentative D call TRBD2 (5 bases). The CDR3 is 12 amino acids. V shed 1 base and J shed 5 bases, with 6 bases lying between them. Germline CDR1 reads SGHAT; CDR2 reads FQNNGV. This chain's CDR3 is CASSLAADEQYF. CDR3 nucleotide sequence: TGTGCCAGCAGCTTAGCAGCGGACGAGCAGTACTTC.

The chain has TRBV24-1 and TRBJ2-5, with TRBD1 as a possible D gene (6 bases). V gave up 2 bases and J gave up 5 bases, with 17 bases separating them. Germline CDR1 and CDR2: KGHDR and SFDVKD. The CDR3 extends over 16 amino acids. CDR3 loop: CATSDSATGSGETQYF. The DNA for the CDR3 is TGTGCCACCAGTGATTCGGCCACAGGGTCGGGGGAGACCCAGTACTTC.

This clonotype was picked up many times. V is TRBV28 and J is TRBJ2-3; D possibly corresponds to TRBD2 (5 bases). From germline, CDR1 is MDHEN and CDR2 SYDVKM. CDR3 length: 12 amino acids. Trimming took 6 bases from V and 9 from J, leaving 13 bases between them. CDR3 amino acids: CASRITGNTQYF. CDR3 bases: TGTGCCAGCAGGATAACCGGGAACACGCAGTATTTT.

This clonotype was picked up a small number of times. This sequence joins TRBV4-1 and TRBJ2-2, with 7 bases identical to TRBD2. The CDR3 has 16 residues. The germline V gene encodes CDR1 MGHRA and CDR2 YSYEKL. J gave up 9 bases and V 0 bases, and 10 bases lay outside the gene matches. CDR3 protein: CASSQDPGRVVRELFF. The CDR3 region has the DNA TGCGCCAGCAGCCAAGATCCGGGGAGGGTAGTCCGGGAGCTGTTTTTT.

The chain recombines TRBV28 with TRBJ2-3; TRBD1 matches 8 bases. With V trimmed by 6 bases and J by 3 bases, 8 bases remained unmatched. Germline CDR1 MDHEN, CDR2 SYDVKM. This CDR3 region has 15 residues. As DNA, the CDR3 is TGTGCCAGCAGATCCCCAGGGGGCCGGACAGATACGCAGTATTTT. Its translation: CASRSPGGRTDTQYF.

This clonotype has only a few counts. The chain is built from TRBV21-1 and TRBJ2-1; the table's D gene call, TRBD1, was not cross checked with the DNA. TRBV21-1 is termed a pseudogene. The CDR3 spans 16 residues. The CDR3 DNA follows: TGTGCCAGCAGCTTAGGCGGGACCCCCCCCTACAATGAGCAGTTCTTC. Its translation is CASSLGGTPPYNEQFF.

V is TRBV4-3 and J is TRBJ2-7; D is unresolved. Per the germline V gene, CDR1 is LGHNA and CDR2 is YSLEER. The CDR3 covers 16 residues. Trimming took off 3 bases at V and 0 bases at J, with 15 bases between the two ends. Written as DNA, the CDR3 is TGCGCCAGCAGCCAGGCAAGCGCCAGGAGCTCCTACGAGCAGTACTTC. Protein product: CASSQASARSSYEQYF.

This clonotype was counted only a few times. V and J are TRBV20-1 and TRBJ1-1; no reliable D call. Germline CDR1 DFQATT, CDR2 SNEGSKA (reference sequence). CDR3 length: 12 residues. V was cut by 3 bases and J by 1 base, with 6 bases left in between. Here the CDR3 reads CSASDKNTEAFF. The CDR3 region has the DNA TGCAGTGCTAGCGACAAGAACACTGAAGCTTTCTTT.

This clonotype showed up many times. The chain carries TRBV18 and TRBJ2-1, with D maybe TRBD1 (6 bases). Trimming stripped 4 bases from V and 7 bases from J, with 11 bases between. The CDR3 has 13 residues. Germline assignment: CDR1 KGHSH and CDR2 LQKENI. The CDR3 spells CASSQGTQNEQFF. In DNA, the CDR3 is TGTGCCAGCTCACAGGGGACACAAAATGAGCAGTTCTTC.

This rearrangement joins TRBV6-5 to TRBJ2-7, with a tentative D call TRBD2 (5 bases). V dropped 0 bases and J dropped 0 bases, with 12 bases sitting between them. The germline V gene has CDR1 MNHEY and CDR2 SVGAGI. This CDR3 contains 16 residues. CDR3 sequence: CASSYSVLGNSYEQYF. CDR3 in DNA: TGTGCCAGCAGTTACTCCGTACTAGGGAACTCCTACGAGCAGTACTTC.